The next 12 T cell receptor beta chains were all read from a single sample in a study of blood T cell repertoires in COVID-19. Here immunoSEQ multiplex PCR was the method, and the copy in TCRdb shows in-frame clones only, minus some. The sample holds approximately 90,000 clones, around 90% seen once. The specimen sequenced was peripheral blood. These receptors all come from a woman of 80 years or more with acute or convalescent COVID-19.

In regard to this clone: No conserved phenylalanine or tryptophan ends this CDR3, so it is likely a read error. No DNA is shown, since the ends of the CDR3 on it are uncertain; the CDR3 is the one TCRdb lists. The V gene is TRBV24-1, the J gene TRBJ1-3; TRBD1 is taken as the D call from the table, unchecked against the DNA. The CDR3 has 13 amino acids, counting both end residues. CDR1 and CDR2 (germline): KGHDR, SFDVKD. CDR3 loop: CATSDLWGADRAV.

About this clone itself: Other DNA sequences in this specimen translate into the identical CDR3. CDR3 sequence (DNA): TGCGCCAGCAGCGCAGAAGCTAATGAAAAACTGTTTTTT. Its translation: CASSAEANEKLFF. The chain couples TRBV5-1 to TRBJ1-4, with D unclear. CDR1 and CDR2 from the germline V gene are SGHRS and YFSETQ. CDR3 length equals 13 residues. The V end lost 4 bases, the J end lost 3 bases, and 7 bases lay between the germline ends.

The V gene is TRBV27, the J gene TRBJ1-5; D is perhaps TRBD1 (6 bases). CDR3 length equals 16 residues. V dropped 5 bases and J dropped 7 bases, with 21 bases sitting between them. The V gene's germline CDR1 is MNHEY and CDR2 SMNVEV (reference sequence). The CDR3 bases are TGTGCCAGCAGTCCCCGGGACACTTGGGTTAGGCAGCCCCAGCATTTT. It is translated as CASSPRDTWVRQPQHF.

This sequence joins TRBV28 and TRBJ2-7, with D possibly matching TRBD1 (6 bases). V was trimmed by 5 bases and J by 7 bases, leaving 18 bases between them. Germline CDR1 and CDR2: MDHEN and SYDVKM. This CDR3 spans 14 amino acids. The chain's CDR3 is CASSPQTGLREQYF. The DNA of the CDR3 is TGTGCCAGCAGTCCACAAACAGGGTTAAGGGAGCAGTACTTC. The whole variable domain, remainder taken from reference TRBV28 and TRBJ2-7, is DVKVTQSSRYLVKRTGEKVFLECVQDMDHENMFWYRQDPGLGLRLIYFSYDVKMKEKGDIPEGYSVSREKKERFSLILESASTNQTSMYLCASSPQTGLREQYFGPGTRLTVT.

The chain uses TRBV14 and TRBJ1-1, with D tentatively TRBD1 (6 bases). Germline loops: CDR1 SGHDN, CDR2 FVKESK. This CDR3 spans 14 amino acids. Trimming stripped 4 bases from V and 5 bases from J, with 14 bases between. The CDR3 region is CASSRKGGGTEAFF. DNA for the CDR3: TGTGCCAGCAGCCGGAAAGGGGGTGGGACTGAAGCTTTCTTT.

This clone was seen once. The chain employs TRBV4-3 and TRBJ2-4; tentative D call: TRBD1 (6 bases). Deletions cut 0 bases from V and 2 bases from J, with 11 bases between. Germline loops: CDR1 LGHNA, CDR2 YSLEER. This CDR3 spans 16 amino acids. The CDR3 spells CASSQDWGTPKNIQYF. The CDR3 DNA follows: TGCGCCAGCAGCCAAGATTGGGGGACACCCAAAAACATTCAGTACTTC.

This rearrangement joins TRBV18 to TRBJ2-4; TRBD1 matches at 12 bases. Unmatched junction bases numbered 6, after V lost 0 bases and J lost 0 bases. Germline assignment: CDR1 KGHSH and CDR2 LQKENI. This CDR3 contains 19 residues. Written as DNA, the CDR3 is TGTGCCAGCTCACCACCTGGGACAGGGGGCTCGTTAGCCAAAAACATTCAGTACTTC. The encoded protein is CASSPPGTGGSLAKNIQYF.

The V gene is TRBV10-2, the J gene TRBJ2-1; tentatively, D is TRBD2 (6 bases). V was trimmed by 6 bases and J by 8 bases, leaving 20 bases between them. Looked up from germline, CDR1 is WSHSY and CDR2 is SAAADI. This CDR3 region has 15 residues. CDR3 sequence reads: CASRVGGTSAHEQFF. The CDR3 DNA sequence: TGCGCCAGCAGAGTCGGCGGGACCTCGGCCCATGAGCAGTTCTTC.

This chain connects TRBV7-2 to TRBJ1-4; 7 nucleotides align to TRBD1. The CDR3 spans 15 residues. Germline lookup yields CDR1 SGHTA and CDR2 FQGNSA. V shed 3 bases, J shed 3 bases, and the junction held 4 bases outside the gene matches. CDR3 DNA: TGTGCCAGCAGCTTGCAGACAGGGCCTAATGAAAAACTGTTTTTT. Protein sequence: CASSLQTGPNEKLFF.

The chain employs TRBV19 and TRBJ1-3; 8 bases align to TRBD1. CDR1 is LNHDA and CDR2 is SQIVND in the germline V gene (reference sequence). The CDR3 has 17 residues. The V gene end was trimmed by 3 bases and the J gene end by 4 bases; junction bases not matched to a gene: 11. The CDR3 DNA follows: TGTGCCAGTAGTATTAGCAGGGGGCCAGGACCCGGAAACACCATATATTTT. It encodes CASSISRGPGPGNTIYF.

The chain has TRBV2 and TRBJ1-6, with D possibly matching TRBD1 (5 bases). CDR1 is SNHLY and CDR2 is FYNNEI in the germline V gene. Trimming shortened V by 5 bases and J by 5 bases, and 10 bases separated the two germline ends. The CDR3 consists of 14 residues. CDR3 sequence (DNA): TGTGCCAGCAGTTTTGACAGCAATAATTCACCCCTCCACTTT. Its protein product is CASSFDSNNSPLHF. Full variable domain (remainder filled in from reference TRBV2 and TRBJ1-6): EPEVTQTPSHQVTQMGQEVILRCVPISNHLYFYWYRQILGQKVEFLVSFYNNEISEKSEIFDDQFSVERPDGSNFTLKIRSTKLEDSAMYFCASSFDSNNSPLHFGNGTRLTVT.

Here the CDR3 reads CASSLRTGGWETQYF. CDR3 in DNA: TGTGCCAGCAGCTTGAGGACAGGGGGCTGGGAGACCCAGTACTTC. V is TRBV5-6 and J is TRBJ2-5, with 11 bases identical to TRBD1. The CDR3 is 15 residues long. V trimming: 1 base; J trimming: 5 bases; junction bases outside the gene matches: 4. Germline V lookup: CDR1 SGHDT, CDR2 YYEEEE.